Listed below are T cell receptor beta chains from one sample, sequenced in a study of blood T cell repertoires in COVID-19. Assay: immunoSEQ multiplex PCR; the TCRdb copy retains only in-frame clones and omits some. The repertoire includes over 200,000 clones, over 80% of them detected once, and around 1.3% sits in the top ten. The sample taken for sequencing was peripheral blood. The receptors originated from a woman aged 25 to 39 with COVID-19, enrolled during active disease. Each CDR3 is given with its conserved first and last residue. The D gene is left open where the match is weak. A clone size is listed for some rows: how often the clone was seen (once, few, many), or a class if it is expanded.

V gene	J gene	clone size	D gene	CDR3 protein	CDR3 DNA
TRBV6-5	TRBJ1-4	.	.	CASTLGTSNEKLFF	TGTGCCAGCACCTTGGGGACAAGTAATGAAAAACTGTTTTTT
TRBV27	TRBJ1-5	few	.	CASSLQGQSNQPQHF	TGTGCCAGCAGTTTACAGGGGCAGAGCAATCAGCCCCAGCATTTT
TRBV21-1	TRBJ2-4	once	.	CASTRTGVPPKNIQYF	TGTGCCAGCACCCGGACGGGAGTCCCTCCCAAAAACATTCAGTACTTC
TRBV12-5	TRBJ1-6	.	.	CASGPPGSSYNSPLHF	TGTGCTAGTGGTCCCCCGGGAAGCTCCTATAATTCACCCCTCCACTTT
TRBV11-3	TRBJ2-1	.	TRBD2	CASSLDLSASGSNEQFF	TGTGCCAGCAGCTTAGATCTTAGCGCTAGCGGGAGCAATGAGCAGTTCTTC
TRBV7-2	TRBJ2-3	.	.	CASSSTTPGTQYF	TGTGCCAGCAGCTCCACAACCCCGGGTACGCAGTATTTT
TRBV5-6	TRBJ2-1	.	.	CASSLVGGNEQFF	TGTGCCAGCAGCTTGGTCGGGGGCAATGAGCAGTTCTTC
TRBV5-1	TRBJ2-3	.	TRBD2	CASSLGLAGFRYTQYF	TGCGCCAGCAGCTTAGGACTAGCGGGGTTTCGGTATACGCAGTATTTT
TRBV13	TRBJ1-1	few	.	CASSQTDSMRAFF	TGTGCCAGCAGTCAGACGGACAGTATGCGGGCTTTCTTT
TRBV7-3	TRBJ2-2	.	TRBD1	CASSSRQGLNTGELFF	TGTGCCAGCAGCTCCCGACAGGGTTTGAACACCGGGGAGCTGTTTTTT
TRBV10-3	TRBJ2-3	.	.	CAINSPPLLSTDTQYF	TGTGCCATCAATAGTCCCCCCCTTCTTAGCACAGATACGCAGTATTTT
TRBV10-3	TRBJ2-5	.	.	CAIGMQGTQYF	TGTGCCATCGGTATGCAGGGGACCCAGTACTTC
TRBV5-4	TRBJ2-3	.	TRBD2	CASSGGLAQTGDTQYF	TGTGCCAGCAGCGGGGGACTAGCCCAGACCGGGGATACGCAGTATTTT
TRBV28	TRBJ1-5	.	.	CASSLRRQYSNQPQHF	TGTGCCAGCAGTTTAAGGAGGCAGTATAGCAATCAGCCCCAGCATTTT
TRBV25-1	TRBJ2-5	.	TRBD1	CASSNPRTGGLETQYF	TGTGCCAGCTCTAACCCCCGAACAGGGGGCCTGGAGACCCAGTACTTC
TRBV9	TRBJ2-7	.	.	CASSDKTGFYEQYF	TGTGCCAGCAGCGATAAAACAGGGTTCTACGAGCAGTACTTC
TRBV7-7	TRBJ2-5	.	.	CASSLAWELETQYF	TGTGCCAGCAGCTTAGCGTGGGAGTTGGAGACCCAGTACTTC
TRBV4-3	TRBJ2-3	.	.	CASSPGGGGGDTQYF	TGCGCCAGCAGCCCGGGTGGGGGCGGGGGTGATACGCAGTATTTT
TRBV20-1	TRBJ1-4	.	.	CSASEGDNEKLFF	TGCAGTGCTAGTGAAGGAGATAATGAAAAACTGTTTTTT
TRBV19	TRBJ1-1	.	.	CASSIYRDTEAFF	TGTGCCAGTAGTATCTACAGGGATACTGAAGCTTTCTTT
TRBV20-1	TRBJ2-2	.	.	CSASHPREELFF	TGCAGTGCTAGTCACCCGCGTGAGGAGCTGTTTTTT
TRBV20-1	TRBJ2-1	.	TRBD2	CIGTSYNEQFF	TGCATCGGGACTAGTTACAATGAGCAGTTCTTC
TRBV2	TRBJ1-4	.	.	CASSRYNTFPNEKLFF	TGTGCCAGCAGTCGTTATAATACTTTTCCTAATGAAAAACTGTTTTTT
TRBV7-2	TRBJ2-3	.	.	CASSRSGRTDTQYF	TGTGCCAGCAGCAGAAGCGGGCGCACAGATACGCAGTATTTT
TRBV30	TRBJ1-1	.	TRBD1	CAWSGTVNTEAFF	TGTGCCTGGTCCGGGACAGTGAACACTGAAGCTTTCTTT
TRBV6-5	TRBJ2-1	.	TRBD2	CASSYSAGERYNEQFF	TGTGCCAGCAGTTACTCGGCGGGAGAACGCTACAATGAGCAGTTCTTC
TRBV5-1	TRBJ2-2	few	.	CASSLVGSNTGELFF	TGCGCCAGCAGCCTGGTCGGGAGTAACACCGGGGAGCTGTTTTTT
TRBV9	TRBJ2-2	few	TRBD2	CASSVDVGRVAGELFF	TGTGCCAGCAGCGTAGACGTCGGGAGGGTAGCCGGGGAGCTGTTTTTT
TRBV7-2	TRBJ2-5	.	TRBD1	CASSSQRTGKETQYF	TGTGCCAGCAGCTCCCAACGGACAGGAAAAGAGACCCAGTACTTC
TRBV2	TRBJ1-5	.	TRBD1	CASRPGTGLGGDQPQHF	TGTGCCAGCAGACCCGGGACAGGGTTGGGAGGGGATCAGCCCCAGCATTTT
TRBV28	TRBJ1-4	.	.	CASSGGDNRGEKLFF	TGTGCCAGCAGTGGAGGAGACAACCGGGGGGAAAAACTGTTTTTT